This T cell receptor beta chain was identified in a study of T cells in Graves' hyperthyroidism and ophthalmopathy. The CDR3 has 15 residues. Germline CDR1 reads MNHEY; CDR2 reads SVGAGI. With 3 bases removed from V and 4 bases from J, the gap between germline ends came to 16 bases. Broader study findings: Most thyroid clonotypes expanded above 0.001 were also detected in blood. Model-based prediction identified ophthalmopathy a median approximately 6 months prior to its onset. A model built on 13 V-J features separated ophthalmopathy from stable hyperthyroidism.

Concerning this clonotype itself: What it binds is not known.

Authors of the study amplified TCR beta CDR3 regions from RNA transcripts. Carried out on the TCR CDR3, a first-round RT-PCR used the HTBI primer set. Each CDR3 protein is one row after TCRdb ran MiXCR on the multiplex PCR reads. The sample consists of around 420,000 distinct CDR3 sequences, around 13% of them appearing once. PBMCs were sourced from roughly 9.1 ml fresh peripheral blood. This receptor was identified in a woman aged 18-35 years with Graves' hyperthyroidism. This chain uses TRBV6-5 with TRBJ2-7; a possible D gene is TRBD2 (5 bases). The sample consisted of blood. The CDR3 sequence: CASSYASRHQYEQYF. The CDR3 bases are TGTGCCAGCAGTTATGCTAGCAGACACCAATACGAGCAGTACTTC.